The 17 T cell receptor beta chains below come from one sample, sequenced in a study of cytotoxic CD8 clonotypes in ibrutinib-treated CLL. Produced via immunoSEQ multiplex PCR; TCRdb's table is partial and in-frame only. The profile shows 160,000 or so clones, around nine tenths of them singletons. The starting material was PBMCs, obtained at disease progression, from a patient treated with ibrutinib. The receptor set was obtained from a human donor with chronic lymphocytic leukemia.

J is TRBJ2-1 and V is TRBV19, with 12 bases identical to TRBD2. Looked up from germline, CDR1 is LNHDA and CDR2 is SQIVND (reference sequence). The CDR3 runs to 15 residues. Trimming at V came to 5 bases and at J to 5 bases, leaving 4 bases not matched to a gene. The CDR3 loop reads CASSERTSGNNEQFF. The CDR3, as DNA: TGTGCCAGTAGTGAGCGGACTAGCGGGAACAATGAGCAGTTCTTC.

V is TRBV30 and J is TRBJ1-2; possibly TRBD1 for D (5 bases). Germline V CDR1 and CDR2: GTSNPN, SVGIG (reference sequence). V lost 8 bases, J lost 6 bases, and 13 bases lay in between. The CDR3 length is 11 residues. CDR3 sequence: CAAPRVDGYTF. The CDR3 region has the DNA TGTGCCGCGCCCAGGGTTGATGGCTACACCTTC.

The V call is TRBV6-6, the J call TRBJ2-1, with 12 bases fitting TRBD2. CDR3 length: 16 amino acids. With V trimmed by 6 bases and J by 7 bases, 10 bases remained unmatched. Per the germline V gene, CDR1 is MNHNY and CDR2 is SVGAGI (reference sequence). The CDR3 loop is CASSYNPSGRGNEQFF. The CDR3 bases are TGTGCCAGCAGCTACAACCCTAGCGGGAGGGGAAATGAGCAGTTCTTC.

This rearrangement joins TRBV29-1 to TRBJ1-4, with TRBD1 identical over 10 bases. With 5 bases clipped from V and 8 bases from J, the junction kept 14 bases outside the gene matches. The CDR3 loop spans 16 amino acids. Germline V gives CDR1 SQVTM, CDR2 ANQGSEA. The CDR3 DNA is TGCAGCGTTTCGAGGGCGCCGGGACAGGGGTCGGAAAAACTGTTTTTT. Amino acid sequence: CSVSRAPGQGSEKLFF.

The chain links TRBV27 to TRBJ1-5, with D perhaps matching TRBD1 (5 bases). V was shortened by 2 bases and J by 2 bases, with 7 bases between the two germline ends. Germline V gene data show CDR1 as MNHEY and CDR2 as SMNVEV (reference sequence). The CDR3 spans 14 residues. This CDR3 is CASSLRDRNQPQHF. DNA for the CDR3: TGTGCCAGCAGTTTAAGGGACCGCAATCAGCCCCAGCATTTT.

This chain connects TRBV5-5 to TRBJ2-7; D not certain. This CDR3 spans 12 amino acids. Trimming pared 3 bases from V and 4 bases from J, leaving 8 bases between. CDR1 and CDR2 (germline): SGHKS, YYEKEE (reference sequence). This CDR3 reads CASSYDGYEQYF. The CDR3 DNA is TGTGCCAGCAGCTACGACGGATACGAGCAGTACTTC.

The CDR3 region is CASSFAGQETQYF. Here the CDR3 DNA reads TGTGCCAGCAGCTTTGCAGGACAAGAGACCCAGTACTTC. This sequence joins TRBV11-3 and TRBJ2-5; D call uncertain. The germline V gene has CDR1 SGHNT and CDR2 YENEEA. This CDR3 spans 13 amino acids. The V gene lost 3 bases and the J gene lost 2 bases, with 7 bases spanning the gap. Looking up the rest from reference TRBV11-3 and TRBJ2-5 gives the full variable domain: EAGVVQSPRYKIIEKKQPVAFWCNPISGHNTLYWYLQNLGQGPELLIRYENEEAVDDSQLPKDRFSAERLKGVDSTLKIQPAELGDSAVYLCASSFAGQETQYFGPGTRLLVL.

The chain joins TRBV7-2 to TRBJ1-3, with TRBD1 identical over 8 bases. The V gene end was trimmed by 5 bases and the J gene end by 4 bases; junction bases not matched to a gene: 13. The CDR3 is 17 residues long. Germline lookup yields CDR1 SGHTA and CDR2 FQGNSA. The CDR3 DNA reads TGTGCCAGCAGCGGCTTGGGGCAGGGGGCGTCGGGAAACACCATATATTTT. Translating it yields CASSGLGQGASGNTIYF.

CDR3 bases: TGTGCCAGCAGTGATGTACTAGCGGGAGGTCGGCATGAGCAGTTCTTC. This sequence encodes CASSDVLAGGRHEQFF. The gene calls are TRBV6-1 and TRBJ2-1; 12 nucleotides align to TRBD2. This CDR3 is 16 amino acids long. Germline CDR1 and CDR2: MNHNS and SASEGT. V gave up 3 bases and J gave up 8 bases; unmatched junction bases: 8.

The rearrangement links TRBV5-6 to TRBJ1-5; D may be TRBD1 (5 bases). The CDR3 is 15 residues long. V was cut by 1 base and J by 1 base, with 9 bases left in between. Per germline, CDR1 SGHDT and CDR2 YYEEEE. The CDR3 bases are TGTGCCAGCAGCTTGCTTTCAGGGAGCAATCAGCCCCAGCATTTT. Amino acids: CASSLLSGSNQPQHF.

This clone was detected once. The rearrangement joins TRBV19 to TRBJ1-1, with TRBD1 as a possible D gene (5 bases). The germline V gene encodes CDR1 LNHDA and CDR2 SQIVND (reference sequence). Deletions cut 10 bases from V and 2 bases from J, with 11 bases between. This CDR3 has 12 residues. The CDR3 DNA follows: TGTGCCACACAGGACGCCAACACTGAAGCTTTCTTT. Its protein product is CATQDANTEAFF.

The V call is TRBV7-2, the J call TRBJ2-2, with D perhaps matching TRBD1 (6 bases). Trimming cost V 2 bases and J 6 bases, with 10 bases left between them. There are 14 residues in the CDR3. CDR1 SGHTA and CDR2 FQGNSA come from the germline V gene. DNA of the CDR3: TGTGCCAGCAGCTTAACAGGGAGAGCCGGGGAGCTGTTTTTT. Translating gives CASSLTGRAGELFF.

The gene calls are TRBV15 and TRBJ1-3; no firm D call. Trimming removed 0 bases at V and 0 bases at J, with 9 bases between. This CDR3 contains 16 residues. Per the germline V gene, CDR1 is LNHNV and CDR2 is YYDKDF (reference sequence). The CDR3 sequence: CATSRDPAGSGNTIYF. In DNA form, the CDR3 reads TGTGCCACCAGCAGAGATCCAGCAGGCTCTGGAAACACCATATATTTT.

The chain joins TRBV28 to TRBJ1-2; D is uncertain. The CDR3 consists of 17 residues. The V gene lost 3 bases and the J gene lost 0 bases, with 17 bases spanning the gap. CDR1 is MDHEN and CDR2 is SYDVKM in the germline V gene. The chain's CDR3 is CASSFGSPLLSNYGYTF. Here the CDR3 DNA reads TGTGCCAGCAGTTTTGGGTCTCCTCTCCTATCTAACTATGGCTACACCTTC.

The rearrangement joins TRBV6-5 to TRBJ2-7, with TRBD1 matching 7 bases. Germline V gene data show CDR1 as MNHEY and CDR2 as SVGAGI. The CDR3 runs to 13 residues. J gave up 2 bases and V 6 bases, and 4 bases lay outside the gene matches. CDR3 amino acids: CASSRGQTYEQYF. The CDR3 region has the DNA TGTGCCAGCAGCCGGGGACAGACCTACGAGCAGTACTTC.

The rearrangement joins TRBV19 to TRBJ2-1, with D maybe TRBD2 (6 bases). Between the trimmed V and J ends, which lost 2 bases and 10 bases, there was a span of 18 bases. This CDR3 is 15 amino acids long. The germline V gene has CDR1 LNHDA and CDR2 SQIVND (reference sequence). CDR3 DNA sequence: TGTGCCAGTAGTATAAAGGACTATTCTTACAGGGAGCAGTTCTTC. It encodes CASSIKDYSYREQFF.

This clone was found once. The chain has TRBV29-1 and TRBJ2-6, with no clear D. The germline V gene encodes CDR1 SQVTM and CDR2 ANQGSEA. V lost 6 bases and J lost 4, with 13 bases in between. The CDR3 length is 14 residues. The CDR3 loop is CSVRPGAGANVLTF. Here the CDR3 DNA reads TGCAGCGTCCGGCCAGGCGCCGGGGCCAACGTCCTGACTTTC.